This entry describes one TCR beta chain. The sample is drawn from a study of blood T cell repertoires in COVID-19. For the study at large: From the United States, Italy and Spain came samples of acute and convalescent COVID-19. T cells, B-cell-depleted T cells, or PBMCs provided the cDNA or gDNA that served as material.

In the authors' workflow: Estimation of nucleated cell counts relied on the amplification of reference gene primers. The protocol was immunoSEQ multiplex PCR, while the TCRdb copy is restricted to in-frame clones and leaves out a portion. V and J calls and clone size are given by that table; D and trimming were obtained from the DNA. In the table there are 60,000 to 85,000 clones, approximately 79% of which are singletons. Germline V lookup: CDR1 SGHRS, CDR2 YFSETQ. This CDR3 contains 13 residues. Trimming pared 2 bases from V and 6 bases from J, leaving 12 bases between. The chain is built from TRBV5-1 and TRBJ2-7; tentative D call: TRBD1 (6 bases). Sequenced material: peripheral blood. The sequence derives from a human donor with acute or convalescent COVID-19. The donor label of this sample is uncertain. The CDR3 spells CASSLGTGSEQYF. In nucleotides, the CDR3 is TGCGCCAGCAGCTTAGGTACAGGGAGCGAGCAGTACTTC.